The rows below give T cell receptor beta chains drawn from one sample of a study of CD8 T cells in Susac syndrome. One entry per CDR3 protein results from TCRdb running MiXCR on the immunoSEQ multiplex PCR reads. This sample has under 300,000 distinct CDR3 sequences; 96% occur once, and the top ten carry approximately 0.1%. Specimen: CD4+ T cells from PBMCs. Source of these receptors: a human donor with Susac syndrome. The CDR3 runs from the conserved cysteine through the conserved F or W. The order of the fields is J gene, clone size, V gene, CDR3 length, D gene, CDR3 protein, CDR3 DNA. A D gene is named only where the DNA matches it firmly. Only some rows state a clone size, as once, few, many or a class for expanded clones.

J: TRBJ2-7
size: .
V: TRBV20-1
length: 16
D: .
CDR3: CSARALRGEGTYEQYF
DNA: TGCAGTGCTAGGGCCCTAAGGGGGGAGGGCACCTACGAGCAGTACTTC

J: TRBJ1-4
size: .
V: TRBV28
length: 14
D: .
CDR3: CASSSRRFNEKLFF
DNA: TGTGCCAGCAGCTCCCGGAGGTTTAATGAAAAACTGTTTTTT

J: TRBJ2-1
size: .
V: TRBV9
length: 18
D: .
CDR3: CASSGSTLEGIRGNEQFF
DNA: TGTGCCAGCAGCGGCAGCACTTTGGAGGGGATTAGGGGCAATGAGCAGTTCTTC

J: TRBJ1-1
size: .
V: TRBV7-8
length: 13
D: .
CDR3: CASSTKAGSEAFF
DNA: TGTGCCAGCAGCACCAAGGCCGGCTCTGAAGCTTTCTTT

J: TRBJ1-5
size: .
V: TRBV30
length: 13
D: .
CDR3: CAWSVKENQPQHF
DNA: TGTGCCTGGAGTGTAAAGGAGAATCAGCCCCAGCATTTT

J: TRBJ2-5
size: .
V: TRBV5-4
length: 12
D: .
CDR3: CASSLRRETQYF
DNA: TGTGCCAGCAGCTTACGTAGAGAGACCCAGTACTTC

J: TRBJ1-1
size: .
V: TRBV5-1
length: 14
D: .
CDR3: CASSLGRVETEAFF
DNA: TGCGCCAGCAGCTTGGGCAGGGTCGAAACTGAAGCTTTCTTT

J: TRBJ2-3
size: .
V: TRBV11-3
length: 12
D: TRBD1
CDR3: CASSWTGDTQYF
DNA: TGTGCCAGCAGTTGGACAGGGGATACGCAGTATTTT

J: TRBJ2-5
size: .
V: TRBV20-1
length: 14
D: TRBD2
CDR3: CSARTSGIQETQYF
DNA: TGCAGTGCGAGGACTAGCGGGATTCAAGAGACCCAGTACTTC

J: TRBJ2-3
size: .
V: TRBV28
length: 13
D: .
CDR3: CASSPRNSDTQYF
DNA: TGTGCCAGCAGTCCTCGTAACTCAGATACGCAGTATTTT

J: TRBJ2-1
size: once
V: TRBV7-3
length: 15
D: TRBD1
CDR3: CASSQVGQGGSEQFF
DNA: TGTGCCAGCAGCCAGGTGGGACAGGGAGGAAGTGAGCAGTTCTTC

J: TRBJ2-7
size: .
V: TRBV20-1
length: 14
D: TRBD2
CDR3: CSARLAGDAYEQYF
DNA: TGCAGTGCTAGACTAGCGGGAGACGCCTACGAGCAGTACTTC

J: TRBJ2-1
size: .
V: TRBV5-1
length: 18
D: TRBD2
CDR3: CASSARGTSGSSYNEQFF
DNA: TGCGCCAGCAGCGCGAGAGGGACTAGCGGAAGCTCCTACAATGAGCAGTTCTTC

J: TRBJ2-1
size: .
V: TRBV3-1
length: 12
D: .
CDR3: CASSRLPGEQFF
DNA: TGTGCCAGCAGCCGGCTTCCTGGTGAGCAGTTCTTC

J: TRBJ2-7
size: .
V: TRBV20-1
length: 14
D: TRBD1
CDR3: CSAGGQGSSYEQYF
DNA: TGCAGTGCTGGGGGACAGGGGAGCTCCTACGAGCAGTACTTC

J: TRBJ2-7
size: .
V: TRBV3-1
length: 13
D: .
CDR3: CASSPTHSYEQYF
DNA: TGTGCCAGCAGCCCAACCCACTCCTACGAGCAGTACTTC

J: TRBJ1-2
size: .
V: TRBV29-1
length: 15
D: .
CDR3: CSVGGRTGANYGYTF
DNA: TGCAGCGTTGGAGGCCGGACCGGAGCTAACTATGGCTACACCTTC

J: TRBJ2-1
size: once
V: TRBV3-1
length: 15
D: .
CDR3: CASSQGSGGYNEQFF
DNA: TGTGCCAGCAGCCAAGGAAGCGGTGGCTACAATGAGCAGTTCTTC

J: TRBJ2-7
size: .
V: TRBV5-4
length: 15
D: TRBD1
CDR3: CASSLAGTGVYEQYF
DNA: TGTGCCAGCAGCTTGGCCGGGACAGGGGTCTACGAGCAGTACTTC

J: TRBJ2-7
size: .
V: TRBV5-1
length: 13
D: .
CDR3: CASSADGSYEQYF
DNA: TGCGCCAGCAGCGCGGACGGCTCCTACGAGCAGTACTTC

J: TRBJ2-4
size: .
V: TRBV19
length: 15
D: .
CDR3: CASRGTDLAKNIQYF
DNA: TGTGCCAGTCGCGGGACAGATCTAGCCAAAAACATTCAGTACTTC

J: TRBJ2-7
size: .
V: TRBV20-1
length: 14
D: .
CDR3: CSAREGQHSYEQYF
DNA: TGCAGTGCTAGAGAAGGGCAGCACTCCTACGAGCAGTACTTC

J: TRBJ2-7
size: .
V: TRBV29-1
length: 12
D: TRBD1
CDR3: CSVRDSDYEQYF
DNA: TGCAGCGTTAGGGACAGTGACTACGAGCAGTACTTC

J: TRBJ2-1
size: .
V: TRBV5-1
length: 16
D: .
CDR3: CASSLAVRGPGYEQFF
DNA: TGCGCCAGCAGCTTGGCCGTGAGAGGACCTGGGTATGAGCAGTTCTTC

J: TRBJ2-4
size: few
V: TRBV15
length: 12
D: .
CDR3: CATSRDWGVQYF
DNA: TGTGCCACCAGCAGAGACTGGGGGGTTCAGTACTTC

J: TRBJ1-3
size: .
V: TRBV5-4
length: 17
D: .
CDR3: CASSSGLRGSGGNTIYF
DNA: TGTGCCAGCAGCTCGGGCCTGAGGGGTTCGGGGGGAAACACCATATATTTT

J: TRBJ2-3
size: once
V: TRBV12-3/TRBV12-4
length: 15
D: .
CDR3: CASSFSTTRTDTQYF
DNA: TGTGCCAGCAGTTTTTCGACTACTCGCACAGATACGCAGTATTTT

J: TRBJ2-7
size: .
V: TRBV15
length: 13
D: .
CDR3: CATRQRNSYEQYF
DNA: TGTGCCACCCGACAGCGCAACTCCTACGAGCAGTACTTC

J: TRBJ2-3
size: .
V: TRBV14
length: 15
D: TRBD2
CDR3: CASSIRLAGGDTQYF
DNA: TGTGCCAGCAGCATAAGACTAGCGGGAGGAGATACGCAGTATTTT

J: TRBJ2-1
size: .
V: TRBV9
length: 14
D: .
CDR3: CASSSQGYGNEQFF
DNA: TGTGCCAGCAGCTCCCAAGGGTATGGGAATGAGCAGTTCTTC

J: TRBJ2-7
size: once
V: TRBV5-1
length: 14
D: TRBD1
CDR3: CASSGGQGLDEQYF
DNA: TGCGCCAGCAGCGGGGGACAGGGTCTGGACGAGCAGTACTTC

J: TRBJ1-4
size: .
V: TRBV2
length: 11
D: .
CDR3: CASSGSEKLFF
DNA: TGTGCCAGCAGTGGGTCTGAAAAACTGTTTTTT

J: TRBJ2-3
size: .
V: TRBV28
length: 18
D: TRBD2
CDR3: CASRGTSGRAPATDTQYF
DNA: TGTGCCAGCAGGGGTACTAGCGGGAGGGCCCCAGCAACAGATACGCAGTATTTT

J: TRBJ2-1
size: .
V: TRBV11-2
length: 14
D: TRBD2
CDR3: CASSPGLAGGRQFF
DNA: TGTGCCAGCAGTCCAGGACTAGCGGGAGGGAGGCAGTTCTTC

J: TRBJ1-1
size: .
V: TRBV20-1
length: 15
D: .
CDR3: CSVTNAGTPNTEAFF
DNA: TGCAGTGTTACCAACGCCGGGACTCCGAACACTGAAGCTTTCTTT

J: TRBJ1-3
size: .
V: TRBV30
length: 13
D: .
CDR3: CAWSVLIGNTIYF
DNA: TGTGCCTGGAGTGTATTGATCGGAAACACCATATATTTT

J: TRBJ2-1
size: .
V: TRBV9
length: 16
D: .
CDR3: CASSVETRYSYNEQFF
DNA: TGTGCCAGCAGCGTAGAAACCAGATACTCCTACAATGAGCAGTTCTTC

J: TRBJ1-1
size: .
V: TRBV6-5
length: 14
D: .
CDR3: CASSLDLRGTEAFF
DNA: TGTGCCAGCAGTCTTGATCTTCGGGGGACTGAAGCTTTCTTT

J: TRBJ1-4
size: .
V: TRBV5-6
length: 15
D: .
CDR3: CASSLEAGTYEKLFF
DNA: TGTGCCAGCAGCCTGGAGGCGGGGACCTATGAAAAACTGTTTTTT

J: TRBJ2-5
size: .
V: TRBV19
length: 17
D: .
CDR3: CASSIPSAGGWGETQYF
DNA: TGTGCCAGTAGTATACCTTCCGCCGGAGGGTGGGGAGAGACCCAGTACTTC

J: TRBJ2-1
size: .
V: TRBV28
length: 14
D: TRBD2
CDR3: CASIPAGGGNEQFF
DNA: TGTGCCAGCATCCCAGCGGGAGGGGGAAATGAGCAGTTCTTC

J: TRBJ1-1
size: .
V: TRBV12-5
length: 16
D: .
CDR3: CASGLPLGGISGEAFF
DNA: TGTGCTAGTGGTCTCCCTTTAGGAGGGATAAGTGGTGAAGCTTTCTTT

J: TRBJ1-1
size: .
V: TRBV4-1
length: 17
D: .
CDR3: CASSQERPGARAHEAFF
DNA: TGCGCCAGCAGCCAAGAGAGGCCGGGGGCCCGGGCCCATGAAGCTTTCTTT

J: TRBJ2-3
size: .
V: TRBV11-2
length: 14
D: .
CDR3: CASSLDIGTDTQYF
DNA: TGTGCCAGCAGCTTAGATATCGGCACAGATACGCAGTATTTT

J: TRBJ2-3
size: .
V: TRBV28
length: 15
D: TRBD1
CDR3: CASSFPTGGRYTQYF
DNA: TGTGCCAGCAGTTTCCCGACAGGGGGGCGATATACGCAGTATTTT

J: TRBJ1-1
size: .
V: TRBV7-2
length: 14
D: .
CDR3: CASSKQGAGTEAFF
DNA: TGTGCCAGCAGCAAACAGGGTGCGGGGACTGAAGCTTTCTTT